The 4 T cell receptor beta chains below come from one sample, sequenced in a study of T cell repertoires in cytomegalovirus infection. MiXCR, run by TCRdb on the reads, gives a single entry per CDR3 protein. This sample yields 310,000 or so distinct CDR3 sequences, of which approximately 10% are seen a single time; around 2.4% belongs to the top ten. Sequencing used PBMCs. The receptor source for this set is a human donor in good health (CMV status not recorded). Some clones in this sample may be carry-over from other donors' samples.

Many counts were recorded for this clonotype. This rearrangement joins TRBV6-2 or TRBV6-3 to TRBJ1-2; D is ambiguous. CDR1 is MNHEY and CDR2 is SVGEGT in the germline V gene. The CDR3 extends over 12 amino acids. V was clipped by 2 bases and J by 4 bases, with 5 bases between them. The CDR3 bases are TGTGCCAGCAGTTACCTCGGCTATGGCTACACCTTC. Translation: CASSYLGYGYTF.

At least ten counts were recorded for this clonotype. This chain connects TRBV28 to TRBJ1-1, with 7 bases fitting TRBD1. The V segment lost 7 bases and the J segment 1 base; nucleotides outside the gene matches: 6. The CDR3 runs to 14 residues. Germline V gene lookup returns CDR1 MDHEN and CDR2 SYDVKM. CDR3 sequence reads: CASTPGQPNTEAFF. CDR3 nucleotides: TGTGCCAGCACCCCGGGACAGCCGAACACTGAAGCTTTCTTT. Combining the CDR3 with reference TRBV28 and TRBJ1-1 gives the whole variable domain DVKVTQSSRYLVKRTGEKVFLECVQDMDHENMFWYRQDPGLGLRLIYFSYDVKMKEKGDIPEGYSVSREKKERFSLILESASTNQTSMYLCASTPGQPNTEAFFGQGTRLTVV.

At least ten counts were recorded for this clonotype. V gene TRBV6-5 combines with J gene TRBJ2-1, with 11 bases matching TRBD1. Germline V gene lookup returns CDR1 MNHEY and CDR2 SVGAGI. V lost 2 bases to trimming and J lost 10 bases; unmatched junction nucleotides: 7. The CDR3 has 15 residues. The CDR3 loop reads CASSYRDRGSWEQFF. The CDR3 nucleotides are TGTGCCAGCAGTTACAGGGACAGGGGGTCATGGGAGCAGTTCTTC.

This clonotype was counted at least ten times. J is TRBJ1-1 and V is TRBV7-2; D ambiguous. This CDR3 is built from 11 residues. The germline gives CDR1 SGHTA, CDR2 FQGNSA. The V end was cut by 5 bases, the J end by 4 bases, with 5 bases between. The CDR3 region has the DNA TGTGCCAGCAGCACAATCACTGAAGCTTTCTTT. Protein sequence: CASSTITEAFF.